This is a list of T cell receptor beta chains from one sample in a study of T cell repertoires in cytomegalovirus infection. In TCRdb, the reads were re-called with MiXCR into one record per CDR3 protein. The data contain fewer than 300,000 distinct CDR3 sequences, about 23% of them seen just once; the ten biggest clones take up over 11%. Source material: PBMCs. These receptors were collected from a human donor in good health (CMV status not recorded). Some clones in this sample may be carry-over from other donors' samples. The conserved cysteine and the conserved F or W are not part of the CDR3 here. Each record gives: D gene, V gene, CDR3 protein. D genes are given only for firm matches.

>TRBD2|TRBV7-2
ASRFGTSSSYEQY
>-|TRBV28
ASSSFGRTEAF
>-|TRBV7-6
ASSFMLGKNTGEQF
>TRBD2|TRBV7-2
ASSRTSGRGGSYEQY
>TRBD2|TRBV11-2
ASSPGLGRYNEQF
>TRBD1|TRBV20-1
SATNRGGTGELF
>TRBD1|TRBV6-1
ASSVGQGIHEQF
>-|TRBV6-2/TRBV6-3
ASNSRQPYLGPQH
>-|TRBV7-2
ASSAGANQETQY
>-|TRBV10-3
AISESTRGSGAGELF
>-|TRBV7-2
ASSLAGTGTAQH
>-|TRBV12-5
ASDSGANTEAF
>-|TRBV5-1
ASSLSERRVGEQY
>-|TRBV14
ASSQGGMNTEAF
>-|TRBV10-3
AIRDSPGNLEQF
>TRBD2|TRBV7-2
ASSLELAGGRGEQF
>-|TRBV10-3
AIREEGRTDTQY
>-|TRBV6-5
ASSEVYRAGELF
>-|TRBV6-6
ASSYSILYTEAF
>TRBD1|TRBV6-1
ASSEAPGQGYEQY
>TRBD1|TRBV6-2/TRBV6-3
ASSYLDRDDGYT
>-|TRBV7-9
ASSPGQFSDTEAF
>TRBD2|TRBV7-6
ASSKGASGVQETQY
>TRBD1|TRBV24-1
ATSDTRGQESSGANVLT
>-|TRBV28
ASSLSDGKMNTEAF
>TRBD2|TRBV11-2
ASSLAPPGLADEQF
>-|TRBV20-1
SARTDLDTQY
>-|TRBV6-2/TRBV6-3
ASLSGSSYEQY
>TRBD2|TRBV28
ASSGPSGRDGTDTQY
>-|TRBV2
ASSEDLPMNTEAF
>-|TRBV7-2
ASSLGFSSYNEQF
>TRBD1|TRBV19
ASSVGTGRGYT
>-|TRBV6-1
ASGAEFGEKLF
>-|TRBV7-2
ASSLGLGNYGYT
>TRBD2|TRBV11-2
ASSLGGTSQSEQY
>TRBD1|TRBV7-9
ASSSQGDRNYGYT
>TRBD2|TRBV2
ASSEAASGGYEQY
>-|TRBV12-3/TRBV12-4
ASTTNGELF
>TRBD2|TRBV20-1
SARDYPYGEQF
>TRBD1|TRBV12-3/TRBV12-4
ASSLVTGAFSNSNQPQH
>-|TRBV20-1
SAPRGLEGPEAF